These T cell receptor beta chains were read from a single sample in a study of T cells after yellow fever vaccination. A single record per CDR3 protein comes from TCRdb applying MiXCR to the 5' RACE reads. The sample lists nearly 70,000 distinct CDR3 sequences, less than 8.5% occurring once. The input for sequencing was CD8+ T cells sorted from PBMCs, taken 45 days after the first yellow fever vaccination. All receptors come from a man aged 18 to 30 who received the YFV17D yellow fever vaccine. The CDR3 runs from the conserved cysteine through the conserved F or W. The D gene is left open where the match is weak. Only some rows state a clone size, as once, few, many or a class for expanded clones.

J gene	clone size	D gene	V gene	CDR3 DNA	CDR3 protein
TRBJ2-3	many	-	TRBV13	TGTGCCAGCAGCTCTGGGTCAGATACGCAGTATTTT	CASSSGSDTQYF
TRBJ2-6	many	-	TRBV4-3	TGCGCCAGCAGCCAAGGCAACAGTCCCTCTGGGGCCAACGTCCTGACTTTC	CASSQGNSPSGANVLTF
TRBJ2-2	few	-	TRBV5-1	TGCGCCAGCAGCTTGGAGGGGGGGCCGTCCACCGGGGAGCTGTTTTTT	CASSLEGGPSTGELFF
TRBJ2-2	many	-	TRBV2	TGTGCCAGCGAACCGACGAGAGGGCGGAGAACCGGGGAGCTGTTTTTT	CASEPTRGRRTGELFF
TRBJ2-3	many	TRBD1	TRBV29-1	TGCAGCGGCGATCAGGGGGCAAGGAGCACAGATACGCAGTATTTT	CSGDQGARSTDTQYF
TRBJ2-2	many	-	TRBV20-1	TGCAGTGCTAGTGAGGTTGGGGAGCTGTTTTTT	CSASEVGELFF
TRBJ2-3	-	-	TRBV6-1	TGTGCCAGCAGACTCAATCACCGGGCTACCAGCACAGATACGCAGTATTTT	CASRLNHRATSTDTQYF
TRBJ1-2	many	-	TRBV20-1	TGCAGTGCTAGCGGACAGAGACTTAACTATGGCTACACCTTC	CSASGQRLNYGYTF
TRBJ1-2	-	-	TRBV4-3	TGCGCCAGCAGCCAAGAGACAGCTATCTCTAACTATGGCTACACCTTC	CASSQETAISNYGYTF
TRBJ2-1	few	TRBD2	TRBV4-1	TGCGCCAGCAGCCCGGGGGGGTATGGCGACTTCAGCGGGCCGTACTCCTACAATGAGCAGTTCTTC	CASSPGGYGDFSGPYSYNEQFF
TRBJ2-7	many	-	TRBV12-3/TRBV12-4	TGTGCCAGCAGTAACAGCGAGCAGTACTTC	CASSNSEQYF
TRBJ2-1	-	TRBD2	TRBV19	TGTGCCAGTAGTTTCGGGGGGATTAACAATGAGCAGTTCTTC	CASSFGGINNEQFF
TRBJ2-5	few	TRBD2	TRBV7-7	TGTGCCAGCAGCTTTACTAGCGCCGGAGAGACCCAGTACTTC	CASSFTSAGETQYF
TRBJ2-3	many	-	TRBV11-2	TGTGCCAGCACAAGCCCTAGCACAGATACGCAGTATTTT	CASTSPSTDTQYF
TRBJ2-1	many	-	TRBV7-9	TGTGCCAGCAGCTTTTCTACAGGCCGGCGTCTTGAGCAGTTCTTC	CASSFSTGRRLEQFF
TRBJ2-7	few	-	TRBV4-1	TGCGCCAGCAGCCAGGTAACATACAGTGCCGAGCAGTACTTC	CASSQVTYSAEQYF
TRBJ2-5	-	-	TRBV5-6	TGTGCCAGCAGCTTTGGGGATGGAGAGACCCAGTACTTC	CASSFGDGETQYF
TRBJ2-1	many	TRBD1	TRBV7-9	TGTGCCAGCAGCAACAGGGGTAATGAGCAGTTCTTC	CASSNRGNEQFF
TRBJ1-6	few	-	TRBV18	TGTGCCAGCTCACCTGTGGACAGAAGCTCCTATAATTCACCCCTCCACTTT	CASSPVDRSSYNSPLHF
TRBJ1-1	few	TRBD1	TRBV7-3	TGTGCCAGCAGCCGACAGGGGACTGAAGCTTTCTTT	CASSRQGTEAFF
TRBJ2-5	many	-	TRBV3-1	TGTGCCAGCAGCCAAGATTCTGGACAAGGAGAGACCCAGTACTTC	CASSQDSGQGETQYF
TRBJ2-7	few	TRBD1	TRBV12-3/TRBV12-4	TGTGCCAGCAGTTCTCCGGGACAGGGGGGTTTTGAGCAGTACTTC	CASSSPGQGGFEQYF
TRBJ2-7	many	TRBD2	TRBV10-3	TGTGCCATGGGGGGGAACTCCTACGAGCAGTACTTC	CAMGGNSYEQYF
TRBJ2-5	many	TRBD2	TRBV5-6	TGTGCCAGCAGCTTGCCCCTAGCGGGGGAGGAGACCCAGTACTTC	CASSLPLAGEETQYF
TRBJ2-5	many	-	TRBV12-3/TRBV12-4	TGTGCCAGCAGTCTAGCCCCGGGGAGAGAGACCCAGTACTTC	CASSLAPGRETQYF
TRBJ1-2	few	-	TRBV9	TGTGCCAGCAGCGTAGACAGCTCCTATGGCTACACCTTC	CASSVDSSYGYTF
TRBJ1-2	-	TRBD1	TRBV12-3/TRBV12-4	TGTGCCAGCCTACAATCTTTTACGACAGGGCTCTATGGCTACACCTTC	CASLQSFTTGLYGYTF
TRBJ2-5	many	TRBD2	TRBV7-3	TGTGCCAGCAGCTTAAGGGGACTAGGAGATAGTCCGGAGACCCAGTACTTC	CASSLRGLGDSPETQYF
TRBJ2-7	many	-	TRBV9	TGTGCCAGCAGCGTAGGTGGGGGGCGCGAGCAGTACTTC	CASSVGGGREQYF
TRBJ1-1	many	-	TRBV6-5	TGTGCCAGCAAATTCCGAGGCGGCGCAGGAGCTTTCTTT	CASKFRGGAGAFF
TRBJ2-1	few	-	TRBV19	TGTGCCACCAACCGCGGATACAATGAGCAGTTCTTC	CATNRGYNEQFF
TRBJ2-1	many	-	TRBV5-1	TGCGCCAGCAGCTTGTCAAGGGGCCCGGACAATGAGCAGTTCTTC	CASSLSRGPDNEQFF
TRBJ2-1	few	TRBD2	TRBV7-9	TGTGCCAGCAGCTTAGCACGGGGGGTTAGAAATGAGCAGTTCTTC	CASSLARGVRNEQFF
TRBJ1-3	few	-	TRBV2	TGTGCCAGCAGTGAATCCAGGGTTCGTAGAAACACCATATATTTT	CASSESRVRRNTIYF
TRBJ1-6	-	TRBD1	TRBV30	TGTGCCTGGGCCCCCGGGACAGAGAATTCACCCCTCCACTTT	CAWAPGTENSPLHF
TRBJ2-7	-	-	TRBV27	TGTGCCAGCAGTTTAGGGGGGTTGGGCGAGCAGTACTTC	CASSLGGLGEQYF
TRBJ2-5	many	-	TRBV6-2/TRBV6-3	TGTGCCAGCAGTCGCATGGGACCAACTAAATGGCAAGAGACCCAGTACTTC	CASSRMGPTKWQETQYF
TRBJ1-6	-	-	TRBV6-5	TGTGCCAGCAGTTTTGACCAATTTTCACCCCTCCACTTT	CASSFDQFSPLHF
TRBJ2-2	many	TRBD2	TRBV20-1	TGCAGTGCTACCACCCTAGGGGGGACTAGCGGGGGACAGGGGACCGGGGAGCTGTTTTTT	CSATTLGGTSGGQGTGELFF
TRBJ1-2	many	-	TRBV27	TGTGCCAGCAGTTTCAAACACAAAGAAGGCTACACCTTC	CASSFKHKEGYTF
TRBJ2-2	many	-	TRBV27	TGTGCCAGCAGTTTATCCCTAGCTGGCGCGAACACCGGGGAGCTGTTTTTT	CASSLSLAGANTGELFF
TRBJ2-5	few	-	TRBV14	TGTGCCAGCAGCCAAGATCGGCCAAGGTACCAAGAGACCCAGTACTTC	CASSQDRPRYQETQYF
TRBJ2-1	many	-	TRBV11-2	TGTGCCAGCAGCTTAGCGGGGACCACCTTTAACAATGAGCAGTTCTTC	CASSLAGTTFNNEQFF
TRBJ1-1	many	-	TRBV12-3/TRBV12-4	TGTGCCAGCAGTCGGGGACCGGGTAGCACTGAAGCTTTCTTT	CASSRGPGSTEAFF
TRBJ1-1	few	-	TRBV19	TGTGCCAGTATACTCGGGAACACTGAAGCTTTCTTT	CASILGNTEAFF
TRBJ1-1	-	-	TRBV10-3	TGTGCCATCAGTGACCAGGACGGGGGGAACACTGAAGCTTTCTTT	CAISDQDGGNTEAFF
TRBJ2-3	many	TRBD1	TRBV15	TGTGCCACCAGCAGAAAAGACAGGGATAGGACAGATACGCAGTATTTT	CATSRKDRDRTDTQYF
TRBJ1-2	many	-	TRBV20-1	TGCAGTGCTAGAGAACCAGGGAACTATGGCTACACCTTC	CSAREPGNYGYTF
TRBJ2-1	-	TRBD2	TRBV5-6	TGTGCCAGCAGTACTAGCGGGGGGCCGTATGAGCAGTTCTTC	CASSTSGGPYEQFF
TRBJ1-1	few	-	TRBV4-1	TGCGCCAGCAGCCAACCTTACTTGGTAAGACTCTCTGAAGCTTTCTTT	CASSQPYLVRLSEAFF
TRBJ2-3	many	TRBD1	TRBV9	TGTGCCAGCAGCTTCCGGGACAGAGTCACAGATACGCAGTATTTT	CASSFRDRVTDTQYF
TRBJ2-2	-	TRBD1	TRBV11-3	TGTGCCAGCAGCGACCGGGACAGGGACACCGGGGAGCTGTTTTTT	CASSDRDRDTGELFF
TRBJ2-7	-	TRBD2	TRBV7-2	TGTGCCAGCAGCTTTTTTAGCGGGGGGTCCTACGAGCAGTACTTC	CASSFFSGGSYEQYF
TRBJ2-1	many	TRBD2	TRBV2	TGTGCCGTAGCCTTGAGCGGGGGGTTAAATGAGCAGTTCTTC	CAVALSGGLNEQFF
TRBJ2-2	few	-	TRBV5-4	TGTGCCAGCAGCAAAGACGGGACCGGGGAGCTGTTTTTT	CASSKDGTGELFF